The rows below give T cell receptor beta chains drawn from one sample of a study of blood T cell repertoires in COVID-19. Assay used: immunoSEQ multiplex PCR; TCRdb lists only in-frame clones, some missing. The repertoire holds about 210,000 clones, with approximately 80% as singletons. The sample taken for sequencing was PBMCs or T cells enriched from blood (not recorded which). The receptors here all came from a woman aged 45 to 65 with acute COVID-19. Both conserved end residues are part of each CDR3. The order of the fields is V gene, clone size, D gene, J gene, CDR3 protein, CDR3 DNA. The D gene is left open where the match is weak. Clone size is not always given. Where it is, it says once, few, many or a class for expanded clones.

>TRBV5-1|.|.|TRBJ2-7
CASSLGGGAGTGQYF
TGCGCCAGCAGCTTAGGCGGAGGGGCGGGTACCGGGCAGTACTTC
>TRBV6-2/TRBV6-3|once|TRBD2|TRBJ2-1
CASIPWGLAGGHVNNEQFF
TGTGCCAGCATCCCCTGGGGACTAGCGGGGGGCCACGTGAACAATGAGCAGTTCTTC
>TRBV4-3|.|TRBD2|TRBJ2-3
CASSQDLFLAGSDTQYF
TGCGCCAGCAGCCAAGATCTATTTCTAGCGGGATCAGATACGCAGTATTTT
>TRBV28|.|TRBD1|TRBJ1-6
CASSYSPGQVNSPLHF
TGTGCCAGCAGTTACTCTCCGGGACAGGTTAATTCACCCCTCCACTTT
>TRBV11-1|few|.|TRBJ2-7
CASRGGGGQYF
TGTGCCAGCAGGGGAGGAGGCGGGCAGTACTTC
>TRBV7-9|.|TRBD1|TRBJ2-1
CASSYGQGRNEQFF
TGTGCCAGCAGCTATGGACAGGGTAGAAATGAGCAGTTCTTC
>TRBV27|.|.|TRBJ1-2
CASRSPWGIYGYTF
TGTGCCAGCCGTTCACCTTGGGGCATCTATGGCTACACCTTC
>TRBV3-1/TRBV3-2|.|.|TRBJ2-5
CASSQEGVSAETQYF
TGTGCCAGCAGCCAAGAAGGGGTATCGGCGGAGACCCAGTACTTC
>TRBV11-2|.|TRBD2|TRBJ2-3
CASSLLLGTRAQYF
TGTGCCAGCAGCCTCCTCCTCGGGACTAGGGCGCAGTATTTT
>TRBV5-5|.|.|TRBJ2-3
CASSIRGGRLTDTQYF
TGTGCCAGCAGCATCCGTGGAGGACGACTCACAGATACGCAGTATTTT
>TRBV7-8|once|.|TRBJ2-7
CASSLEWRGRRSYEQYF
TGTGCCAGCAGCTTAGAGTGGAGAGGGCGGAGGTCCTACGAGCAGTACTTC
>TRBV2|.|TRBD1|TRBJ2-7
CASLGQGAFEQYF
TGTGCCAGCTTGGGACAGGGGGCGTTCGAGCAGTACTTC
>TRBV11-2|few|.|TRBJ2-7
CASRPEGAHYEQYF
TGTGCCAGCAGACCGGAGGGGGCTCACTACGAGCAGTACTTC
>TRBV7-2|.|TRBD2|TRBJ2-1
CASSPSQSGGPYNEQFF
TGTGCCAGCAGCCCGTCCCAGTCGGGGGGGCCTTACAATGAGCAGTTCTTC
>TRBV11-2|.|TRBD2|TRBJ2-3
CASSLAAPGLAGGLDTQYF
TGTGCCAGCAGCTTAGCCGCTCCGGGACTAGCGGGGGGCCTAGATACGCAGTATTTT
>TRBV12-3/TRBV12-4|.|.|TRBJ2-1
CASSFYGGKFF
TGTGCCAGCAGTTTTTATGGCGGGAAGTTCTTC